This T cell receptor (beta chain) emerged from a study of OX40 agonist ivuxolimab in advanced cancers. Study at large: Patients in dose escalation had liver, melanoma, kidney or head and neck cancers. The group had a mean age of about 64 years, ranged from roughly 20 to 80, and was 80% to 85% male.

The repertoire was sequenced with immunoSEQ multiplex PCR; TCRdb's copy has only in-frame clones and lacks some. The sample lists 71,000 or so clones; about 85% were seen once. CDR1 MNHNY and CDR2 SVGAGI come from the germline V gene (reference sequence). This CDR3 has 12 residues. V was pared by 6 bases and J by 2 bases, with 6 bases between. This clone was recorded a few times. Its antigen is not identified. General study points: Those patients achieving a partial response at 0.1-3.0 mg/kg showed among the lowest clonal expansion.

The chain carries TRBV6-6 and TRBJ2-3; D gene uncertain. The sample consisted of CD4+ or CD8+ T cells sorted from blood, taken in a trial of the OX40 agonist ivuxolimab. The receptor was derived from an adult with an advanced solid tumor such as melanoma, head and neck, liver or kidney cancer. The CDR3 DNA follows: TGTGCCAGCAGCTCCTACACAGATACGCAGTATTTT. Its protein is CASSSYTDTQYF.